The subject of this entry is one TCR beta chain. V shed 2 bases and J 4 bases; nucleotides not matched to a gene: 7. Germline V gene data show CDR1 as MNHNS and CDR2 as SASEGT. CDR3 length: 15 amino acids. The data derive from a study of blood T cell repertoires in COVID-19. Sequencing was performed with immunoSEQ multiplex PCR; in TCRdb, only in-frame clones are kept and a portion is missing. The sample shows some 200,000 clones, roughly 86% of them seen only once. The sequenced sample was peripheral blood. The source of this sequence is an elderly woman in a cohort sampled during active or convalescent COVID-19. The gene calls are TRBV6-1 and TRBJ1-2; 7 bases map to TRBD1. CDR3 DNA: TGTGCCAGCAGTGAATTGGGACAGAGCTTCTATGGCTACACCTTC. Encoded protein: CASSELGQSFYGYTF.